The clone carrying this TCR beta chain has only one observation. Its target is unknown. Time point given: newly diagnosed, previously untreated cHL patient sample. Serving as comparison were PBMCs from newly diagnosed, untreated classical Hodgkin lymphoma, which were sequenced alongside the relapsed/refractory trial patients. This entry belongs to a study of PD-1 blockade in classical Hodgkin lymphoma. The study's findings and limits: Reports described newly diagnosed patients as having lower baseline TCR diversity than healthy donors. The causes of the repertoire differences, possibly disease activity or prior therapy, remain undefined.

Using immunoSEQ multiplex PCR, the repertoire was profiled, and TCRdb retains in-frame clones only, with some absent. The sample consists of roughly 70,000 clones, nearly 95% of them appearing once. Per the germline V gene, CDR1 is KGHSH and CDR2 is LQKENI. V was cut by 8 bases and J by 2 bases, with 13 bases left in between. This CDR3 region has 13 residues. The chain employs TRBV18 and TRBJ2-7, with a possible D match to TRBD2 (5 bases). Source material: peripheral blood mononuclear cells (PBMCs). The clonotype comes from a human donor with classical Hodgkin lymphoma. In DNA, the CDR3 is TGTGCCAGCGGACTTGGGAGAACCTACGAGCAGTACTTC. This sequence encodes CASGLGRTYEQYF.